This entry lists 26 T cell receptor beta chains sequenced from one sample in a study of T cell changes during pregnancy in multiple sclerosis. TCRdb keeps only in-frame clones here, not all; method: immunoSEQ multiplex PCR. Among 70,000 to 95,000 clones listed, under 95% were seen once. The specimen comprised peripheral blood, sampled after pregnancy. The receptors were sampled from a female donor in good health, enrolled as a control in a pregnancy study.

The V call is TRBV19, the J call TRBJ2-5, with D unresolved. The CDR3 length is 14 residues. Germline V gene lookup returns CDR1 LNHDA and CDR2 SQIVND (reference sequence). The ends were cut back, 5 bases at V and 7 bases at J, with 17 bases in the middle. For the CDR3, the DNA is TGTGCCAGTAGTGCCCCAGGCGCCGGTCGGACCCAGTACTTC. Translating gives CASSAPGAGRTQYF.

The chain couples TRBV27 to TRBJ1-1; 12 nucleotides agree with TRBD1. V gave up 5 bases and J gave up 4 bases; unmatched junction bases: 8. The germline CDR1 and CDR2 sequences are MNHEY and SMNVEV (reference sequence). This CDR3 comprises 16 residues. CDR3 nucleotide sequence: TGTGCCAGCAGTCCCGGGACAGGGGGCAGGATCACTGAAGCTTTCTTT. It specifies CASSPGTGGRITEAFF.

The V call is TRBV30, the J call TRBJ2-7, with TRBD1 as a possible D gene (5 bases). V lost 2 bases, J lost 0 bases, and 11 bases lay in between. In germline, CDR1 is GTSNPN, CDR2 SVGIG (reference sequence). This CDR3 is built from 14 residues. CDR3 coding DNA: TGTGCCTGGAGTTGGGGCCCGAGCTCCTACGAGCAGTACTTC. Translating it yields CAWSWGPSSYEQYF.

The rearrangement uses TRBV6-5 and TRBJ1-1; D is ambiguous. The CDR3 is 12 residues long. Germline loops: CDR1 MNHEY, CDR2 SVGAGI. Between the trimmed V and J ends, which lost 7 bases and 3 bases, there was a span of 9 bases. CDR3 bases: TGTGCCAGCACCTCGTCGGACACTGAAGCTTTCTTT. The encoded protein is CASTSSDTEAFF.

The CDR3 reads CASSLALAGPYNEQFF. As DNA, the CDR3 is TGCGCCAGCAGCTTGGCCCTCGCAGGCCCCTACAATGAGCAGTTCTTC. The chain links TRBV5-1 to TRBJ2-1, with D hard to call. The V gene lost 0 bases and the J gene lost 2 bases, with 12 bases spanning the gap. The CDR3 runs to 16 residues. Per the germline V gene, CDR1 is SGHRS and CDR2 is YFSETQ.

This clone was observed a few times. The chain carries TRBV30 and TRBJ1-1; D is unclear. Germline lookup yields CDR1 GTSNPN and CDR2 SVGIG (reference sequence). The V end lost 4 bases, the J end lost 1 base, and 10 bases lay between the germline ends. The CDR3 covers 13 residues. CDR3 sequence: CAWTSSENTEAFF. CDR3 bases: TGTGCCTGGACCTCGAGCGAGAACACTGAAGCTTTCTTT.

This chain links TRBV7-9 with TRBJ2-1, with D perhaps matching TRBD2 (6 bases). CDR1 is SEHNR and CDR2 is FQNEAQ in the germline V gene (reference sequence). The CDR3 totals 15 residues. Trimming removed 6 bases from V and 2 bases from J, with 14 bases in between. CDR3 nucleotide sequence: TGTGCCAGCAGGGGGGGTCGGGTACCCTACAATGAGCAGTTCTTC. This translates into CASRGGRVPYNEQFF.

The V call is TRBV27, the J call TRBJ2-1, with TRBD2 matching 10 bases. The CDR3 has 18 amino acids. J gave up 4 bases and V 1 base, and 10 bases lay outside the gene matches. Germline CDR1 is MNHEY and CDR2 is SMNVEV (reference sequence). CDR3: CASSLYTGTSVLYNEQFF. The CDR3 DNA follows: TGTGCCAGCAGTTTATATACGGGGACTAGCGTTTTATACAATGAGCAGTTCTTC.

This chain joins TRBV4-2 and TRBJ2-5; 8 bases match TRBD1. The CDR3 loop spans 14 amino acids. J was trimmed by 3 bases and V by 1 base; bases with no gene match: 1. Germline V lookup: CDR1 LGHNA, CDR2 YNFKEQ. CDR3 nucleotide sequence: TGTGCCAGCAGCCAAGGGACAGGGAAAGAGACCCAGTACTTC. The encoded protein is CASSQGTGKETQYF.

The V and J genes are TRBV9 and TRBJ2-1; 9 positions match TRBD2. The V segment lost 0 bases and the J segment 4 bases; nucleotides outside the gene matches: 14. The CDR3 consists of 19 residues. Germline CDR1 SGDLS, CDR2 YYNGEE. The CDR3 region has the DNA TGTGCCAGCAGCGTAGGTCGTGGGGGGCGGGAGGGCCCATACAATGAGCAGTTCTTC. Translated, it gives CASSVGRGGREGPYNEQFF.

The chain joins TRBV19 to TRBJ1-1; 7 bases are shared with TRBD1. This CDR3 is built from 14 residues. The V segment lost 6 bases and the J segment 1 base; nucleotides outside the gene matches: 5. Germline-derived CDR1 and CDR2 are LNHDA and SQIVND (reference sequence). In DNA, the CDR3 is TGTGCCAGTAGGAAGGGGGCCTCGAACACTGAAGCTTTCTTT. Its protein is CASRKGASNTEAFF.

This clone was counted a single time. The J gene is TRBJ2-7, the V gene TRBV11-2, with D maybe TRBD2 (6 bases). V lost 5 bases, J lost 0 bases, and 14 bases lay in between. CDR3 length: 15 amino acids. Germline lookup yields CDR1 SGHAT and CDR2 FQNNGV. For the CDR3, the DNA is TGTGCCAGCAGCATTAGGAGACTAGGCTCCTACGAGCAGTACTTC. Translating gives CASSIRRLGSYEQYF.

The chain recombines TRBV4-1 with TRBJ2-1, with D perhaps matching TRBD1 (6 bases). Trimming pared 4 bases from V and 4 bases from J, leaving 23 bases between. CDR1 MGHRA and CDR2 YSYEKL come from the germline V gene. The CDR3 spans 18 residues. CDR3 sequence reads: CASSPVRRAGAPYNEQFF. The CDR3 region has the DNA TGCGCCAGCAGCCCCGTGAGGCGCGCAGGGGCACCTTACAATGAGCAGTTCTTC.

The chain links TRBV28 to TRBJ1-2; TRBD1 aligns across 12 bases. Germline values: CDR1 MDHEN, CDR2 SYDVKM. With 3 bases clipped from V and 3 bases from J, the junction kept 8 bases outside the gene matches. This CDR3 has 17 residues. The CDR3: CASSLSPGTGGDYGYTF. The CDR3 DNA reads as TGTGCCAGCAGTTTGAGCCCCGGGACAGGGGGCGACTATGGCTACACCTTC.

This chain uses TRBV7-2 with TRBJ1-2; TRBD1 agrees at 8 bases. The length of the CDR3 is 15 residues. Germline values: CDR1 SGHTA, CDR2 FQGNSA. V lost 1 base and J lost 4; bases outside the gene matches: 5. The chain's CDR3 is CASSLVRDRSYGYTF. The CDR3 region has the DNA TGTGCCAGCAGCTTAGTCCGGGACAGGTCCTATGGCTACACCTTC.

The gene calls are TRBV5-4 and TRBJ1-1, with D perhaps TRBD1 (5 bases). The CDR3 length is 14 residues. Trimming took 0 bases from V and 3 from J, leaving 9 bases between them. The V gene's germline CDR1 is SGHNT and CDR2 YYREEE (reference sequence). The CDR3 protein is CASSLVAGYTEAFF. The CDR3 bases are TGTGCCAGCAGCTTGGTGGCAGGGTACACTGAAGCTTTCTTT.

V gene TRBV29-1 combines with J gene TRBJ2-5, with D hard to call. Germline CDR1 reads SQVTM; CDR2 reads ANQGSEA. V shed 4 bases and J shed 5 bases, with 11 bases lying between them. The CDR3 runs to 12 residues. Written as DNA, the CDR3 is TGCAGCGTTGTGGTCTCCGGGGAGACCCAGTACTTC. It is translated as CSVVVSGETQYF.

This clone was counted once. This rearrangement joins TRBV6-6 to TRBJ2-5, with D possibly TRBD1 on 6 matching bases. CDR1 and CDR2 from the germline V gene are MNHNY and SVGAGI (reference sequence). The V end was cut by 0 bases, the J end by 1 base, with 12 bases between. This CDR3 has 16 amino acids. In DNA form, the CDR3 reads TGTGCCAGCAGTTACTCGATATCCAGGGGCCAAGAGACCCAGTACTTC. Its translation is CASSYSISRGQETQYF.

V is TRBV5-1 and J is TRBJ2-2, with 10 bases lining up with TRBD2. The trim removed 0 bases at V and 7 bases at J, leaving 3 bases unmatched. There are 15 residues in the CDR3. Germline CDR1 SGHRS, CDR2 YFSETQ. CDR3 sequence (DNA): TGCGCCAGCAGCTTGGCTAGCGGGAGTTACGGGGAGCTGTTTTTT. It specifies CASSLASGSYGELFF.

The chain has TRBV29-1 and TRBJ1-1, with 7 bases identical to TRBD1. In germline, CDR1 is SQVTM, CDR2 ANQGSEA. The J segment lost 0 bases and the V segment lost 6 bases, leaving 10 bases of the junction unmatched. The CDR3 consists of 15 residues. In nucleotides, the CDR3 is TGCAGCGTCCTGGTCTATGGGACAGTGAACACTGAAGCTTTCTTT. This sequence encodes CSVLVYGTVNTEAFF.

CDR3 bases: TGCGCCAGCAGCTTGTGGTCCGGGGTCGGCGAGCAGTACTTC. Translating gives CASSLWSGVGEQYF. The rearrangement uses TRBV5-1 and TRBJ2-7, with D possibly matching TRBD2 (5 bases). CDR1 is SGHRS, CDR2 YFSETQ, per germline. V lost 1 base and J lost 6, with 14 bases in between. The CDR3 extends over 14 amino acids.

The gene calls are TRBV7-9 and TRBJ1-1; 7 nucleotides agree with TRBD1. The CDR3 is made up of 13 amino acids. CDR1 is SEHNR and CDR2 is FQNEAQ in the germline V gene (reference sequence). Losses at the gene ends were 5 bases for V and 6 bases for J; bases not matched to a gene: 6. The CDR3, as DNA: TGTGCCAGCAGCCAGACGCAGGGGGCTGAAGCTTTCTTT. Translated, it gives CASSQTQGAEAFF.

This chain's CDR3 is CASSKGGSGVLTPLHF. Here the CDR3 DNA reads TGTGCCAGCAGCAAAGGGGGTTCAGGGGTTCTAACGCCCCTCCACTTT. This chain links TRBV21-1 with TRBJ1-6; whether TRBD1, the table's D call, matches the DNA was not checked. TRBV21-1 is labeled a pseudogene. The CDR3 sequence is 16 residues long.

The chain links TRBV28 to TRBJ2-7; TRBD1 agrees at 7 bases. V was pared by 7 bases and J by 2 bases, with 5 bases of the junction left unmatched. Germline assignment: CDR1 MDHEN and CDR2 SYDVKM. CDR3 size: 13 residues. CDR3 in DNA: TGTGCCAGCAAAGAACAGGGGCCCTACGAGCAGTACTTC. As protein: CASKEQGPYEQYF.

V gene TRBV18 combines with J gene TRBJ1-1; D unclear. V lost 2 bases, J lost 1 base, and 11 bases lay in between. The CDR3 loop spans 15 amino acids. The germline CDR1 and CDR2 sequences are KGHSH and LQKENI. The CDR3 loop is CASSPRRLGNTEAFF. The DNA of the CDR3 is TGTGCCAGCTCACCAAGACGACTAGGGAACACTGAAGCTTTCTTT.

The genes are TRBV5-1 and TRBJ1-1; the match to TRBD1 covers 8 bases. CDR1 is SGHRS and CDR2 is YFSETQ in the germline V gene. This CDR3 has 14 amino acids. The V gene end was trimmed by 3 bases and the J gene end by 7 bases; junction bases not matched to a gene: 8. CDR3 residues: CASSWTGYSGEAFF. The CDR3 DNA follows: TGCGCCAGCAGCTGGACAGGGTATTCTGGTGAAGCTTTCTTT.